This T cell receptor beta chain is from a study of PD-L1 blockade in urothelial cancer. Study background: The number of prior chemotherapy regimens per patient was 0 to 3.

Time point of the sample: pretreatment peripheral blood. Clones were read by immunoSEQ multiplex PCR, and TCRdb kept only the in-frame ones, dropping some. Seen here are around 86,000 clones, around four fifths observed once, and the top ten hold 6.5% to 8%. The V end was cut by 4 bases, the J end by 4 bases, with 17 bases between. CDR3 size: 15 residues. In germline, CDR1 is SGHRS, CDR2 YFSETQ. The source of this sequence is a middle-aged man with urothelial cancer. The sample was PBMCs, taken around atezolizumab (anti-PD-L1) treatment. V is TRBV5-1 and J is TRBJ2-5, with D possibly matching TRBD1 (7 bases). CDR3 amino acids: CASSPGGTSRETQYF. The CDR3, as DNA: TGCGCCAGCAGCCCAGGGGGGACTTCGCGAGAGACCCAGTACTTC.